A selection of T cell receptor beta chains follows, all from one sample in a study of brain metastases from non-small cell lung cancer. Assay used: immunoSEQ multiplex PCR; TCRdb lists only in-frame clones, some missing. The sample carries more than 350 clones, roughly 75% recorded once. What was sequenced was tissue from a brain metastasis. The receptors come from a donor aged 40 or older with non-small cell lung cancer. The CDR3 runs from the conserved cysteine through the conserved F or W. The D gene is left open where the match is weak. Some rows have no size entry. The others give once, few or many, or a class for an expanded clone.

>TRBJ2-5|.|TRBV3-1/TRBV3-2|.
TGTGCCAGCAGCCAAGATAGAAGCCGGCAAGAGACCCAGTACTTC
CASSQDRSRQETQYF
>TRBJ2-5|.|TRBV7-6|.
TGTGCCAGCAGCCTACAACTAGTGGAGACCCAGTACTTC
CASSLQLVETQYF
>TRBJ2-7|.|TRBV5-5|TRBD1
TGTGCCAGCAGGGGGACAGGGAGAGGCTACGAGCAGTACTTC
CASRGTGRGYEQYF
>TRBJ1-5|.|TRBV28|TRBD1
TGTGCCAGCAGTCCAGGGACAGGGGGATACAATCAGCCCCAGCATTTT
CASSPGTGGYNQPQHF
>TRBJ1-2|.|TRBV6-5|.
TGTGCCAGCAGGCCGGGAGCCGGGGAAGGCTACACCTTC
CASRPGAGEGYTF
>TRBJ1-1|.|TRBV19|.
TGTGCCAGTAGACGAGGGGGAGGCACTGAAGCTTTCTTT
CASRRGGGTEAFF
>TRBJ1-4|.|TRBV3-1/TRBV3-2|.
TGTGCCAGCAGCCAACTAACCCAGGGGAAGGAAAACGAAAAACTGTTTTTT
CASSQLTQGKENEKLFF
>TRBJ2-1|few|TRBV10-3|TRBD2
TGTGCCATCAGGGCCGGGACTAGGCACAATGAGCAGTTCTTC
CAIRAGTRHNEQFF
>TRBJ1-2|.|TRBV7-8|TRBD1
TGTGCCAGCAGCTTAGTAGGGGGCGTAAAGCAGGGTCAACAGGGGACAAACTATGGCTACACCTTC
CASSLVGGVKQGQQGTNYGYTF
>TRBJ1-2|.|TRBV19|.
TGTGCCAGTAGTATAGACGGCGGACTGCTCTATGGCTACACCTTC
CASSIDGGLLYGYTF
>TRBJ2-7|.|TRBV7-6|.
TGTGCCAGCAGCTTAAACGGAGCCTACGAGCAGTACTTC
CASSLNGAYEQYF
>TRBJ2-3|.|TRBV29-1|.
TGCAGCGTTAGCACAGATACGCAGTATTTT
CSVSTDTQYF
>TRBJ2-3|.|TRBV3-1/TRBV3-2|.
TGTGCCAGCAGCCTTCCAGAAGGGGGGCAGAAAGATACGCAGTATTTT
CASSLPEGGQKDTQYF
>TRBJ2-5|.|TRBV6-5|.
TGTGCCAGCAGTTCAGGGTACCAAGAGACCCAGTACTTC
CASSSGYQETQYF
>TRBJ1-5|.|TRBV4-2|.
TGTGCCAGCAGCCAAGCCGGGACCCTAGGGGATCAGCCCCAGCATTTT
CASSQAGTLGDQPQHF
>TRBJ1-2|.|TRBV9|.
TGTGCCAGCAGCGTAGGCCTCGGGACTTCGGGCTACACCTTC
CASSVGLGTSGYTF
>TRBJ1-5|.|TRBV15|.
TGTGCCACCAGCAGGTACACCACGACGGGGGCCCAGCCCCAGCATTTT
CATSRYTTTGAQPQHF
>TRBJ1-1|.|TRBV19|.
TGTGCCAGTAGACGAGGGGGAGGCACTAAAGCTTTCTTT
CASRRGGGTKAFF
>TRBJ1-5|.|TRBV30|.
TGTGCCTGGAGTGAAGTAGGGTTCAATCAGCCCCAGCATTTT
CAWSEVGFNQPQHF
>TRBJ1-5|.|TRBV4-1|.
TGCGCCAGCAGCCCCGATGAAACCCAGCCCCAGCATTTT
CASSPDETQPQHF
>TRBJ1-5|.|TRBV5-6|.
TGTGCCAGCACGCTACAGGGAGATAGCAATCAGCCCCAGCATTTT
CASTLQGDSNQPQHF
>TRBJ1-1|.|TRBV18|TRBD1
TGTGCCAGCTCACGAGTACCGGGACAGCGTACCTTAGCCGCTGAAGCTTTCTTT
CASSRVPGQRTLAAEAFF
>TRBJ2-7|.|TRBV7-2|TRBD1
TGTGCCAGCAGCTCAGGAAGACAGGGGGCTTCCTACGAGCAGTACTTC
CASSSGRQGASYEQYF
>TRBJ1-2|.|TRBV7-9|TRBD1
TGTGCCAGCAGCGATACGCGGACAGGGGAGTCCGGCTACACCTTC
CASSDTRTGESGYTF
>TRBJ1-2|.|TRBV7-8|TRBD1
TGTGCCAGCAGCTTAGGGGGACAGGACTATGGCTACACCTTC
CASSLGGQDYGYTF
>TRBJ1-6|.|TRBV6-5|.
TGTGCCAGCAGTTTCTTCGAGAGCTCCTATAATTCACCCCTCCACTTT
CASSFFESSYNSPLHF
>TRBJ1-1|.|TRBV7-2|TRBD1
TGTGCCAGCAGCTTAGTAGGGGGCAGGGCGAACACTGAAGCTTTCTTT
CASSLVGGRANTEAFF
>TRBJ2-1|.|TRBV19|.
TGTGCCAGTAGTAGCAGCAGGATTGGGTACAATGAGCAGTTCTTC
CASSSSRIGYNEQFF